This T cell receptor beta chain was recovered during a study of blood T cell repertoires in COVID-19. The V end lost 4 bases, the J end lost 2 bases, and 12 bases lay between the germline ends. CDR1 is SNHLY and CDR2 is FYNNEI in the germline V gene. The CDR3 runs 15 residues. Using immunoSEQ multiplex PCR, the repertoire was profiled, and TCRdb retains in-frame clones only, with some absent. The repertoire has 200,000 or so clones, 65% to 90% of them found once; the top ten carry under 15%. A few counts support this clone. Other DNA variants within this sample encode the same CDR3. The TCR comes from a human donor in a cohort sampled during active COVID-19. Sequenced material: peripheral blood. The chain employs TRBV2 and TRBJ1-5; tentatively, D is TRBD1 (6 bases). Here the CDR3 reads CASSAAGGGNQPQHF. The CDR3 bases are TGTGCCAGCAGTGCGGCGGGGGGCGGCAATCAGCCCCAGCATTTT.